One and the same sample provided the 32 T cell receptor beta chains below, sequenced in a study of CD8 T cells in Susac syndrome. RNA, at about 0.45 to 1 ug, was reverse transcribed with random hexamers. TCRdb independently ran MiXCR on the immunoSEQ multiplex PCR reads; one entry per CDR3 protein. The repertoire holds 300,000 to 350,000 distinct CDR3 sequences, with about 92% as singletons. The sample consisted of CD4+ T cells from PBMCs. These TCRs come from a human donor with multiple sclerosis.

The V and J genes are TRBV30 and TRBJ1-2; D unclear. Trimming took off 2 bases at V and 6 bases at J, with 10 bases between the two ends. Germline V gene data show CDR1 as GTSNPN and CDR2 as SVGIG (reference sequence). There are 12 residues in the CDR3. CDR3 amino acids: CAWSPRRDGYTF. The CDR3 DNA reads TGTGCCTGGAGTCCCCGGCGGGATGGCTACACCTTC.

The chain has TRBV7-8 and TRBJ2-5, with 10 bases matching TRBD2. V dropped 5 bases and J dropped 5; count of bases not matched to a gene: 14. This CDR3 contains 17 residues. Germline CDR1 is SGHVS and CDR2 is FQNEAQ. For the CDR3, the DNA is TGTGCCAGCAGCCCAGGTGGTCTAGCGGGAGTTGGCGAGACCCAGTACTTC. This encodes CASSPGGLAGVGETQYF. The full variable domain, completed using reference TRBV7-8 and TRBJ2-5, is GAGVSQSPRYKVAKRGQDVALRCDPISGHVSLFWYQQALGQGPEFLTYFQNEAQLDKSGLPSDRFFAERPEGSVSTLKIQRTQQEDSAVYLCASSPGGLAGVGETQYFGPGTRLLVL.

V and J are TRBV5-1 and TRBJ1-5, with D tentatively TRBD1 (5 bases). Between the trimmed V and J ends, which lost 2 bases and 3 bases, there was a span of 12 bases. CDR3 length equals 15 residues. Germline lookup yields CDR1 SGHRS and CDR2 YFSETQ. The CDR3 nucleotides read TGCGCCAGCAGCTTCGCCGGGGGACTCAATCAGCCCCAGCATTTT. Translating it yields CASSFAGGLNQPQHF.

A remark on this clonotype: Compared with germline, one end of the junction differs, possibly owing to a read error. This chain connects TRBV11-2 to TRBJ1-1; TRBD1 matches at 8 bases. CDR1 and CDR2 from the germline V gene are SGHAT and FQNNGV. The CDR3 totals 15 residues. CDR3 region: CASSIQGELNTEVFF. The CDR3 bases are TGTGCCAGCAGCATACAGGGGGAACTGAACACTGAAGTTTTCTTT.

CDR3 bases: TGTGCCAGCTCACCACGTGTACTACAGAAATACTACGAGCAGTACTTC. It yields the protein CASSPRVLQKYYEQYF. V is TRBV18 and J is TRBJ2-7, with D unclear. This CDR3 region has 16 residues. V gave up 1 base and J gave up 3 bases, with 16 bases separating them. Per the germline V gene, CDR1 is KGHSH and CDR2 is LQKENI. The entire variable domain, with the rest obtained from reference TRBV18 and TRBJ2-7, is as follows: NAGVMQNPRHLVRRRGQEARLRCSPMKGHSHVYWYRQLPEEGLKFMVYLQKENIIDESGMPKERFSAEFPKEGPSILRIQQVVRGDSAAYFCASSPRVLQKYYEQYFGPGTRLTVT.

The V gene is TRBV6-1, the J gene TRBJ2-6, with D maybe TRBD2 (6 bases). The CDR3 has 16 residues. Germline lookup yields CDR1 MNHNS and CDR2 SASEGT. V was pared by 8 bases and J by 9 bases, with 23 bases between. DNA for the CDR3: TGTGCCAGCGACTCTACCGAGCGGGCAGAGAACAACGTCCTGACTTTC. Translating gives CASDSTERAENNVLTF.

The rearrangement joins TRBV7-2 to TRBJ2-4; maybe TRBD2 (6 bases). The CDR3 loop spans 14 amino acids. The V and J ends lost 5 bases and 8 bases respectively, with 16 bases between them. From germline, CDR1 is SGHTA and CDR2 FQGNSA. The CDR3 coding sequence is TGTGCCAGCAGCGCCGGGACGGGAGCCGACATTCAGTACTTC. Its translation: CASSAGTGADIQYF.

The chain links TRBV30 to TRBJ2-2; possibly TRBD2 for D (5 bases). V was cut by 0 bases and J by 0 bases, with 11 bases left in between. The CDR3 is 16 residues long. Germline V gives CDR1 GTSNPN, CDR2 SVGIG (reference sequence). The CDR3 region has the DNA TGTGCCTGGAGTGTACGCGGGCATACGAACACCGGGGAGCTGTTTTTT. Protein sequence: CAWSVRGHTNTGELFF.

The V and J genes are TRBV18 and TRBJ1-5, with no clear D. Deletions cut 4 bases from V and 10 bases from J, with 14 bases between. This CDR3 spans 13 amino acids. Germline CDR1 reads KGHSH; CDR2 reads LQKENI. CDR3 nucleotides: TGTGCCAGCTCACTTTCTCTCATCAAACCCCAGCATTTT. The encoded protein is CASSLSLIKPQHF. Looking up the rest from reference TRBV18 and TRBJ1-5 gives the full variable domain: NAGVMQNPRHLVRRRGQEARLRCSPMKGHSHVYWYRQLPEEGLKFMVYLQKENIIDESGMPKERFSAEFPKEGPSILRIQQVVRGDSAAYFCASSLSLIKPQHFGDGTRLSIL.

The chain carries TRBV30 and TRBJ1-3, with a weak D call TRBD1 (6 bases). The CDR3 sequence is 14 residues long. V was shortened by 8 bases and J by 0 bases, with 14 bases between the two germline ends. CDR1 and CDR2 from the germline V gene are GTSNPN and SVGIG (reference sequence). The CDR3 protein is CAAQQGHSGNTIYF. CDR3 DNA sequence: TGTGCCGCACAACAGGGACACTCTGGAAACACCATATATTTT.

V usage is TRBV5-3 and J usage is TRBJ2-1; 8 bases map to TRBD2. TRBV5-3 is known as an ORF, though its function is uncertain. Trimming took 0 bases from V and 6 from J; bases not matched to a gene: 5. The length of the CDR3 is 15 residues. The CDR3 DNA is TGTGCCAGAAGCTTGGACCTAGCGGGTCCCAATGAGCAGTTCTTC. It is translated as CARSLDLAGPNEQFF.

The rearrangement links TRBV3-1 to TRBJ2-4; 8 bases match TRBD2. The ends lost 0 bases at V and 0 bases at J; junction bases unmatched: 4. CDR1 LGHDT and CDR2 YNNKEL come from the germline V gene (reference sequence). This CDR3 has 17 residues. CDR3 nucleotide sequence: TGTGCCAGCAGCCAAGATCCGGGAGGGAGAGCCAAAAACATTCAGTACTTC. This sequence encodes CASSQDPGGRAKNIQYF.

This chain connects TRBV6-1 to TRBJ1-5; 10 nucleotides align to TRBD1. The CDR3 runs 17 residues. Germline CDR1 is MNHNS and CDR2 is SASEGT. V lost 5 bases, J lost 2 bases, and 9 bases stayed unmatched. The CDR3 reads CASSPQGQGFGNQPQHF. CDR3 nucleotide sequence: TGTGCCAGCAGTCCCCAGGGACAGGGGTTCGGCAATCAGCCCCAGCATTTT.

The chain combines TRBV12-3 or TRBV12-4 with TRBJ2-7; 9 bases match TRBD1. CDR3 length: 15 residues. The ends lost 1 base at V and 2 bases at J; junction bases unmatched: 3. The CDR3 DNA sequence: TGTGCCAGCAGTTTAGGGGACAGGGTTCCCTACGAGCAGTACTTC. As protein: CASSLGDRVPYEQYF.

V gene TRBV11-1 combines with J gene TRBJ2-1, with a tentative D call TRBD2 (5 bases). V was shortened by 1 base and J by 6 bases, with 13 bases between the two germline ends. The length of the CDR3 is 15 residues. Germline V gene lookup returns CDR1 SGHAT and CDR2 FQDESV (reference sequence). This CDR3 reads CASSLGRSGTNEQFF. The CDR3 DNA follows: TGTGCCAGCAGCTTAGGGCGGAGCGGTACCAATGAGCAGTTCTTC.

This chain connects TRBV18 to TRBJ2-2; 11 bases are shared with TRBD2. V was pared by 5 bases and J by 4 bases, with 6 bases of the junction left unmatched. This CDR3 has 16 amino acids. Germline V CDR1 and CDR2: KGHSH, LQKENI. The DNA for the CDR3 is TGTGCCAGCTCAGGGACCGGGACTAGCGGCACCGGGGAGCTGTTTTTT. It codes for CASSGTGTSGTGELFF.

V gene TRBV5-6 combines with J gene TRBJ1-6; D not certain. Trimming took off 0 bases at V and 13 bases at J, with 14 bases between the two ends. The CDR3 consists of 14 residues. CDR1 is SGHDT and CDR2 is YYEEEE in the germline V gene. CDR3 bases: TGTGCCAGCAGCTTGGCCGTCGGCCCCAGGCCCCTCCACTTT. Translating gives CASSLAVGPRPLHF.

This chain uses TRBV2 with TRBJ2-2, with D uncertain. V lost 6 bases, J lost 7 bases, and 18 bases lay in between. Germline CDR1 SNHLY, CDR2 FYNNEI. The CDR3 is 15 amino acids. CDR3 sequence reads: CASSDKRATVGELFF. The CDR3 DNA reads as TGTGCCAGCAGCGATAAAAGGGCTACGGTCGGGGAGCTGTTTTTT.

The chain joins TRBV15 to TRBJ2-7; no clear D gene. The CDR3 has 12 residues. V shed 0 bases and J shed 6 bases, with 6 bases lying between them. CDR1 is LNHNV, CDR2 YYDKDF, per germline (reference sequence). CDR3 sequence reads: CATSREWGEQYF. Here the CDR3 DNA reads TGTGCCACCAGCAGAGAATGGGGCGAGCAGTACTTC.

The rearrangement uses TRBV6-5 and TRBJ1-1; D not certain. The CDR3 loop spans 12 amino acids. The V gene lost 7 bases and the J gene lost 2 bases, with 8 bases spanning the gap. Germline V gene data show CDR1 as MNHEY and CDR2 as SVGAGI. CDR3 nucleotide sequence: TGTGCCAGCAACGGGCCTAACACTGAAGCTTTCTTT. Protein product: CASNGPNTEAFF.

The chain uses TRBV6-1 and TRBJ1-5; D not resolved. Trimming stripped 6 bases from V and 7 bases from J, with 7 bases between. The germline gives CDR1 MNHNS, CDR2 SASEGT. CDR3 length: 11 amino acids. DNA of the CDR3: TGTGCCAGCAGGGAGAGGCAGCCCCAGCATTTT. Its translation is CASRERQPQHF.

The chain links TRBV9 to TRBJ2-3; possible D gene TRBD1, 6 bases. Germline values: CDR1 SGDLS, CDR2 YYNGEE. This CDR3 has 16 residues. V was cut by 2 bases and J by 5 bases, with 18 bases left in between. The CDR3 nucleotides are TGTGCCAGCAGCGTGGGTACAGGGAGTGTAGGAGATACGCAGTATTTT. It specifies CASSVGTGSVGDTQYF. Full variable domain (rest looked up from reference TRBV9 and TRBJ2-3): DSGVTQTPKHLITATGQRVTLRCSPRSGDLSVYWYQQSLDQGLQFLIQYYNGEERAKGNILERFSAQQFPDLHSELNLSSLELGDSALYFCASSVGTGSVGDTQYFGPGTRLTVL.

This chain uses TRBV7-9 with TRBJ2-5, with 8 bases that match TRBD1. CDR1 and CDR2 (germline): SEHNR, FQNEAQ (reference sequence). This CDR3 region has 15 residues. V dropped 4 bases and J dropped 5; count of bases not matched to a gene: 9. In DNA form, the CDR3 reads TGTGCCAGCAGCTCCTACGGACAGGGCCAGGAGACCCAGTACTTC. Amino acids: CASSSYGQGQETQYF.

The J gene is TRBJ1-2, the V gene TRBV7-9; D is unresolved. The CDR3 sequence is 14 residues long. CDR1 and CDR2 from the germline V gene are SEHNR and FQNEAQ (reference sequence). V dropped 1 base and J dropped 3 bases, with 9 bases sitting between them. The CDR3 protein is CASSLEDRDYGYTF. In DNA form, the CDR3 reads TGTGCCAGCAGCTTAGAGGATAGGGACTATGGCTACACCTTC.

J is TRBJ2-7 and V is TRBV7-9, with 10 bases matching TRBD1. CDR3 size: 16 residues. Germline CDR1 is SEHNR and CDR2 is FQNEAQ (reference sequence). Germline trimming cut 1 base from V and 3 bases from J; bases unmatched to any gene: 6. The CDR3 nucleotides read TGTGCCAGCAGCTTAGGCCGGGACAGGGGCCGCTACGAGCAGTACTTC. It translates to CASSLGRDRGRYEQYF.

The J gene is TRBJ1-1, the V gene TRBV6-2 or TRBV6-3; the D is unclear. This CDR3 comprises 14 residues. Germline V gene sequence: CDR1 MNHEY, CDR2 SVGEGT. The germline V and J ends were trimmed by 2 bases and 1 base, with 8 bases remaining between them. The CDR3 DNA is TGTGCCAGCAGTTACCCACCCCAGAACACTGAAGCTTTCTTT. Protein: CASSYPPQNTEAFF.

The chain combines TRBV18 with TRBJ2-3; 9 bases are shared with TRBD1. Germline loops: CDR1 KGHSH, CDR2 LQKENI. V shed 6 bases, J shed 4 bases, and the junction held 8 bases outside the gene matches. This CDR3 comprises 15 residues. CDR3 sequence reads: CASSLQGALADTQYF. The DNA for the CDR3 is TGTGCCAGCTCGTTACAGGGGGCTCTCGCAGATACGCAGTATTTT.

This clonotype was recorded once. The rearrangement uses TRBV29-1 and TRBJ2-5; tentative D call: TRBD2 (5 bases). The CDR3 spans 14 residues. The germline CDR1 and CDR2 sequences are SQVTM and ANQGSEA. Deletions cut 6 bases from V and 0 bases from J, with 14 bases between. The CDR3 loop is CSVTGLHNQETQYF. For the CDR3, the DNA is TGCAGCGTAACCGGACTTCATAACCAAGAGACCCAGTACTTC.

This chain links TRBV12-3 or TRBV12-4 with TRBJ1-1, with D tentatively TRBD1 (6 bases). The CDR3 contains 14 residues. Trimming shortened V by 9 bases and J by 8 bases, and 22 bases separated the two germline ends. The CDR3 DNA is TGTGCCAGTGCTGAAACGGGGACAATAAGGGAAGCTTTCTTT. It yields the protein CASAETGTIREAFF.

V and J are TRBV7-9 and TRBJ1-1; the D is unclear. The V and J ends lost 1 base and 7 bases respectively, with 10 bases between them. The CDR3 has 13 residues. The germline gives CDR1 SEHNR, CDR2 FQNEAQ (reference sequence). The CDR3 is CASSLVGVGEAFF. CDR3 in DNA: TGTGCCAGCAGCTTAGTTGGGGTCGGTGAAGCTTTCTTT. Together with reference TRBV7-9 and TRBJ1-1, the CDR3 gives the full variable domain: DTGVSQNPRHKITKRGQNVTFRCDPISEHNRLYWYRQTLGQGPEFLTYFQNEAQLEKSRLLSDRFSAERPKGSFSTLEIQRTEQGDSAMYLCASSLVGVGEAFFGQGTRLTVV.

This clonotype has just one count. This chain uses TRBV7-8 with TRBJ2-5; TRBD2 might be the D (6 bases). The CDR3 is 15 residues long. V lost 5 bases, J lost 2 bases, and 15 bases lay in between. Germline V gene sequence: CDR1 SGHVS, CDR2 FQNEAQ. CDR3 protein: CASSVRQGGQETQYF. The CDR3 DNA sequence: TGTGCCAGCAGCGTTCGACAAGGAGGGCAAGAGACCCAGTACTTC.

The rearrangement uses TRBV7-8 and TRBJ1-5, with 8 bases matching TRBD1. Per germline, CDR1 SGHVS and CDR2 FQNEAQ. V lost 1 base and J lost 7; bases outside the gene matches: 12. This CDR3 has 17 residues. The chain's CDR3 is CASSLGTGHGIGQPQHF. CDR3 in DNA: TGTGCCAGCAGCTTAGGGACAGGGCATGGCATCGGACAGCCCCAGCATTTT.